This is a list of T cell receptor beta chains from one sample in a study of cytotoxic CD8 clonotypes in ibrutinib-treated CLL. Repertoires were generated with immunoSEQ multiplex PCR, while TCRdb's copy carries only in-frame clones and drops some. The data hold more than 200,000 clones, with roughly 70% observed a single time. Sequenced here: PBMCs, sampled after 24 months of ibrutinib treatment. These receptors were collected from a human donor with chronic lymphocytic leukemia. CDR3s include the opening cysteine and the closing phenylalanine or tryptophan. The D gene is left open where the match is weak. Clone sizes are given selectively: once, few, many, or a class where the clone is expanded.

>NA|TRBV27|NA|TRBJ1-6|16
TGTGCCAGCAGTTCATACGGGGGGTTCAATAATTCACCCCTCCACTTT
CASSSYGGFNNSPLHF
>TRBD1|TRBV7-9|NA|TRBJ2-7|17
TGTGCCAGCAGCTCCACAGACAGGGGGCGCGGAGTTAACGAGCAGTACTTC
CASSSTDRGRGVNEQYF
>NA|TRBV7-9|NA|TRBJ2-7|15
TGTGCCAGCAGCCCGCAAACCGGGAGTTCCTACGAGCAGTACTTC
CASSPQTGSSYEQYF
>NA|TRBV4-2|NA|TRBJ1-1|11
TGTGCCAGCAGCCAGACTACTGAAGCTTTCTTT
CASSQTTEAFF
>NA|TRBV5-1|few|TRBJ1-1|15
TGCGCCAGCAGCTTGAATGTGTTACTAGCCGATGAAGCTTTCTTT
CASSLNVLLADEAFF
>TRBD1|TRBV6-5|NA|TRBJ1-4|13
TGTGCCAGCAGTCCGACAGGGAATGAAAAACTGTTTTTT
CASSPTGNEKLFF
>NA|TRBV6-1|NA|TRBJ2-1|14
TGTGCCAGCAGTGATGGTGCAGGGTACAATGAGCAGTTCTTC
CASSDGAGYNEQFF
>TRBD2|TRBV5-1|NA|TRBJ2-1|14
TGCGCCAGCAGCATACAGACTAGCGGAAATGAGCAGTTCTTC
CASSIQTSGNEQFF
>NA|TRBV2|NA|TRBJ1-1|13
TGTGCCAGCAGTGAAGGCGAGGTGACTGAAGCTTTCTTT
CASSEGEVTEAFF
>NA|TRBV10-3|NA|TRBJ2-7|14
TGTGCCATCAGTGAATCACCTTGGGGGTACGAGCAGTACTTC
CAISESPWGYEQYF
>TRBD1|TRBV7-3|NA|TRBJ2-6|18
TGTGCCAGCAGCTCAACAGGACAGGGGATGACTGGGGCCAACGTCCTGACTTTC
CASSSTGQGMTGANVLTF
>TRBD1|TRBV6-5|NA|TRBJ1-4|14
TGTGCCAGTAAATCCACAGGGGAAGCTGAAAAACTGTTTTTT
CASKSTGEAEKLFF
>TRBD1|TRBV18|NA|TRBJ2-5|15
TGTGCCAGCTCCCTCCGGGACAGGGGGCGAGAGACCCAGTACTTC
CASSLRDRGRETQYF
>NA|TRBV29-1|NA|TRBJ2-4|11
TGCAGCGTTGAGGCACGGAACATTCAGTACTTC
CSVEARNIQYF
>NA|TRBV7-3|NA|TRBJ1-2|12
TGTGCCAGCAGCTCAAGGAACTATGGCTACACCTTC
CASSSRNYGYTF
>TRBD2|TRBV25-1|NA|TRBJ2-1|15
TGTGCCAGCAGTGAGGCAGTAGGACTAGCGGATGAGCAGTTCTTC
CASSEAVGLADEQFF
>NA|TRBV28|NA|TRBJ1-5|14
TGTGCCAGCAGTTTCGAGGGGAACAATCAGCCCCAGCATTTT
CASSFEGNNQPQHF
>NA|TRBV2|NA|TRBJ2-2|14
TGTGCCAGCAGCGGCGGGATGAACACCGGGGAGCTGTTTTTT
CASSGGMNTGELFF
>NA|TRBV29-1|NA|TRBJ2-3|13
TGCAGCGTTGTTGGGTGGGACACAGATACGCAGTATTTT
CSVVGWDTDTQYF
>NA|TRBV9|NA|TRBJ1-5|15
TGTGCCAGCAGCGGTACAGAGAATAGCAATCAGCCCCAGCATTTT
CASSGTENSNQPQHF
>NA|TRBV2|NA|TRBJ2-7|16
TGTGCCAGCAGTCGGTTGTCGGGGGGCAGCCCCTACGAGCAGTACTTC
CASSRLSGGSPYEQYF
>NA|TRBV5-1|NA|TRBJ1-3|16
TGCGCCAGCAGCAGAGATACAGGGAGCTCTGGAAACACCATATATTTT
CASSRDTGSSGNTIYF
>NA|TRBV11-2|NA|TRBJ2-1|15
TGTGCCAGCAGCTTAGCCAGGGGAACCTACAATGAGCAGTTCTTC
CASSLARGTYNEQFF
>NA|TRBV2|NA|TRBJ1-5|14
TGTGCCAGCAGTCCTCAGGGTTCTCGGCAGCCCCAGCATTTT
CASSPQGSRQPQHF
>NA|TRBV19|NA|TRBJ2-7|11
TGTGCCAGCCGGGACGATGACGAGCAGTACTTC
CASRDDDEQYF
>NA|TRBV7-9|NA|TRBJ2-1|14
TGTGCCAGCAGCCGGTCTAGCCACTACAATGAGCAGTTCTTC
CASSRSSHYNEQFF
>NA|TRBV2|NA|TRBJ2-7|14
TGTGCCAGCACCAACAAAAGGAGCTCCTACGAGCAGTACTTC
CASTNKRSSYEQYF
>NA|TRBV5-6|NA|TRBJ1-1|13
TGTGCCAGCAGCTTATCTGACTACACTGAAGCTTTCTTT
CASSLSDYTEAFF
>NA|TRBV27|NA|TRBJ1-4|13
TGTGCCAGCAAGCGGGGGCAGCGGGAAAAACTGTTTTTT
CASKRGQREKLFF
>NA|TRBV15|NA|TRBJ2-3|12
TGTGCCACCAGCCAGGACACAGATACGCAGTATTTT
CATSQDTDTQYF
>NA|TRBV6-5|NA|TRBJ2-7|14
TGTGCCAGCAGTCGGACGGACGGTTCCTACGAGCAGTACTTC
CASSRTDGSYEQYF
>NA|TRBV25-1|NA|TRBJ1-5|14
TGTGCCAGCAGTGAGGCCGGCCGGGATCAGCCCCAGCATTTT
CASSEAGRDQPQHF
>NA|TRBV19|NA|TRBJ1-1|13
TGTGCCAGTAGTATTTGGGGTGGCACTGAAGCTTTCTTT
CASSIWGGTEAFF
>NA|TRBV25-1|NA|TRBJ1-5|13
TGTGCCAGCAGTGATGAGGGTTATCAGCCCCAGCATTTT
CASSDEGYQPQHF